The 15 T cell receptor beta chains reported below all come from one sample, sequenced in a study of technical replicates of blood from several donors. Some clones are missing from TCRdb's copy, which holds only in-frame ones; the method was immunoSEQ multiplex PCR. This sample yields over 85,000 clones, of which about 96% are seen a single time; approximately 0.36% belongs to the top ten. The sequenced sample consisted of T cells isolated from PBMCs. All receptors come from a human donor in good health.

The J gene is TRBJ2-7, the V gene TRBV5-1, with 8 bases that match TRBD2. CDR1 and CDR2 (germline): SGHRS, YFSETQ. The CDR3 is 15 amino acids. The V gene end was trimmed by 4 bases and the J gene end by 3 bases; junction bases not matched to a gene: 9. CDR3 nucleotides: TGCGCCAGCAGCCCCCCCGGGGGGGGAATCTACGAGCAGTACTTC. Protein: CASSPPGGGIYEQYF.

V usage is TRBV19 and J usage is TRBJ2-1; 9 positions match TRBD1. This CDR3 region has 14 residues. With V trimmed by 9 bases and J by 6 bases, 9 bases remained unmatched. The V gene's germline CDR1 is LNHDA and CDR2 SQIVND (reference sequence). The CDR3 loop reads CASDPGQGSNEQFF. CDR3 coding DNA: TGTGCCAGCGACCCGGGACAGGGTAGCAATGAGCAGTTCTTC.

The J gene is TRBJ2-7, the V gene TRBV10-2; 7 bases align to TRBD1. V was pared by 2 bases and J by 3 bases, with 7 bases of the junction left unmatched. The CDR3 runs to 15 residues. Per the germline V gene, CDR1 is WSHSY and CDR2 is SAAADI. The CDR3 here is CASSEGQESNYEQYF. The CDR3 DNA reads as TGCGCCAGCAGTGAGGGACAGGAAAGCAACTACGAGCAGTACTTC.

This chain joins TRBV6-7 and TRBJ1-1, with D unresolved. TRBV6-7 is reported as an ORF; its role is uncertain. This CDR3 has 12 amino acids. Trimming pared 9 bases from V and 1 base from J, leaving 9 bases between. CDR3 region: CASLRGNTEAFF. CDR3 nucleotide sequence: TGTGCCAGTCTTCGAGGGAACACTGAAGCTTTCTTT.

This chain connects TRBV7-9 to TRBJ2-1; a possible D gene is TRBD1 (5 bases). In germline, CDR1 is SEHNR, CDR2 FQNEAQ (reference sequence). Trimming took 5 bases from V and 9 from J, leaving 11 bases between them. The CDR3 contains 12 residues. The CDR3 loop reads CASSPQGGEQFF. CDR3 nucleotides: TGTGCCAGCAGCCCCCAGGGCGGTGAGCAGTTCTTC.

This clone was counted once. The rearrangement joins TRBV7-2 to TRBJ1-5; TRBD1 is a possible D gene (5 bases). CDR1 and CDR2 (germline): SGHTA, FQGNSA. Deletions cut 5 bases from V and 5 bases from J, with 7 bases between. There are 12 residues in the CDR3. Here the CDR3 DNA reads TGTGCCAGCAGCCTCAGGGATCAGCCCCAGCATTTT. This gives the protein CASSLRDQPQHF.

V and J are TRBV4-1 and TRBJ2-5; 13 bases match TRBD2. The CDR3 covers 16 residues. After removal of 4 bases from V and 5 bases from J, the junction contained 7 bases not matched to a gene. The germline CDR1 and CDR2 sequences are MGHRA and YSYEKL. The CDR3 here is CASSPGLAGTGETQYF. CDR3 sequence (DNA): TGCGCCAGCAGCCCGGGACTAGCGGGAACTGGGGAGACCCAGTACTTC.

Here the CDR3 reads CSVYSGELFF. As DNA, the CDR3 is TGCAGCGTTTATAGCGGGGAGCTGTTTTTT. The chain uses TRBV29-1 and TRBJ2-2; D is unresolved. Germline assignment: CDR1 SQVTM and CDR2 ANQGSEA. Trimming stripped 5 bases from V and 7 bases from J, with 5 bases between. CDR3 length equals 10 residues.

The V call is TRBV2, the J call TRBJ2-3; the match to TRBD1 covers 7 bases. V was clipped by 4 bases and J by 4 bases; unmatched bases: 8. Germline V gene sequence: CDR1 SNHLY, CDR2 FYNNEI. CDR3 size: 15 residues. The CDR3 DNA reads TGTGCCAGCAGTGTCAACAGGGGCATGCCAGATACGCAGTATTTT. Translated, it gives CASSVNRGMPDTQYF.

The CDR3 here is CASSYSSRVSSYEQYF. CDR3 sequence (DNA): TGTGCCAGCAGTTACTCGAGCCGTGTTAGCTCCTACGAGCAGTACTTC. The V gene is TRBV6-6, the J gene TRBJ2-7; no reliable D call. This CDR3 spans 16 amino acids. The V gene's germline CDR1 is MNHNY and CDR2 SVGAGI (reference sequence). Trimming stripped 0 bases from V and 0 bases from J, with 12 bases between.

The rearrangement uses TRBV30 and TRBJ2-7; tentative D call: TRBD2 (5 bases). This CDR3 has 14 residues. Deletions cut 0 bases from V and 2 bases from J, with 11 bases between. From germline, CDR1 is GTSNPN and CDR2 SVGIG (reference sequence). In DNA, the CDR3 is TGTGCCTGGAGTGTACTGGGGAGCGCCTACGAGCAGTACTTC. Amino acids: CAWSVLGSAYEQYF.

J is TRBJ1-2 and V is TRBV10-2, with D tentatively TRBD1 (5 bases). Germline CDR1 is WSHSY and CDR2 is SAAADI. The CDR3 has 14 amino acids. V was trimmed by 3 bases and J by 2 bases, leaving 10 bases between them. In DNA, the CDR3 is TGCGCCAGCAGTGATGTCCGACAGAACTATGGCTACACCTTC. Translating it yields CASSDVRQNYGYTF.

DNA of the CDR3: TGTGCCAGTAGTACCAGACTAGCGGGAACCTACGAGCAGTACTTC. Translated, it gives CASSTRLAGTYEQYF. The rearrangement links TRBV19 to TRBJ2-7, with 11 bases lining up with TRBD2. The CDR3 is 15 residues long. The germline V gene encodes CDR1 LNHDA and CDR2 SQIVND (reference sequence). V gave up 4 bases and J gave up 2 bases; unmatched junction bases: 4.

This sequence joins TRBV28 and TRBJ2-1, with 7 bases identical to TRBD1. V dropped 8 bases and J dropped 7; count of bases not matched to a gene: 5. CDR3 size: 12 residues. The germline CDR1 and CDR2 sequences are MDHEN and SYDVKM. CDR3 coding DNA: TGTGCCAGCGAGGGGGCGGCAAATGAGCAGTTCTTC. It specifies CASEGAANEQFF.

The chain uses TRBV27 and TRBJ1-4; D unresolved. Germline-derived CDR1 and CDR2 are MNHEY and SMNVEV (reference sequence). The germline V and J ends were trimmed by 2 bases and 8 bases, with 18 bases remaining between them. CDR3 size: 16 residues. This CDR3 reads CASSLQGGGMGEKLFF. As DNA, the CDR3 is TGTGCCAGCAGTTTACAAGGTGGAGGTATGGGGGAAAAACTGTTTTTT.